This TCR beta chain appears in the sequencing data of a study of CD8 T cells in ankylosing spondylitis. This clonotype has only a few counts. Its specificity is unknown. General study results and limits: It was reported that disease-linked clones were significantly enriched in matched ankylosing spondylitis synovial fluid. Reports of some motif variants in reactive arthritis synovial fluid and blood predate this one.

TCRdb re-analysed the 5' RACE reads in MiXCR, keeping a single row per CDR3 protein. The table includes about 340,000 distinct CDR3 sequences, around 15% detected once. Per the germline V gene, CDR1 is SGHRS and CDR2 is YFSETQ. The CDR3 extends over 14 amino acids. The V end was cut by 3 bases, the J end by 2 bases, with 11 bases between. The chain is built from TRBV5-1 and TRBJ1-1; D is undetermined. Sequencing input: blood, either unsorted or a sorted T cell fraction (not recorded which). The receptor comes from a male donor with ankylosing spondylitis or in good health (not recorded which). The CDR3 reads CASSSWGPNTEAFF. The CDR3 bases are TGCGCCAGCAGCTCCTGGGGTCCTAACACTGAAGCTTTCTTT.